The rows below give T cell receptor beta chains drawn from one sample of a study of Graves' ophthalmopathy and Graves' hyperthyroidism. TCRdb analysed the multiplex PCR reads with MiXCR anew, one entry per CDR3 protein. The sample yields some 350,000 distinct CDR3 sequences, 15% to 20% seen once. The sample taken for sequencing was peripheral blood. The receptors originated from an adult woman with stable Graves' hyperthyroidism. The CDR3 runs from the conserved cysteine through the conserved F or W. The order of the fields is V gene, clone size, J gene, D gene, CDR3 length, CDR3 protein, CDR3 DNA. D genes are given only for firm matches. Not every row has a clone size; where given, it reads once, few, many or a size class.

TRBV10-3	many	TRBJ1-6	TRBD1	14	CAITPDRDNSPLHF	TGTGCCATCACCCCGGACAGGGATAATTCACCCCTCCACTTT
TRBV18	many	TRBJ1-3	TRBD1	16	CASSLPRTGPGNTIYF	TGTGCCAGCTCTCTCCCTCGGACAGGGCCTGGAAACACCATATATTTT
TRBV5-1	few	TRBJ2-2	TRBD1	17	CASSDGTGWGNTGELFF	TGCGCCAGCAGCGACGGGACAGGGTGGGGGAACACCGGGGAGCTGTTTTTT
TRBV7-3	-	TRBJ1-1	-	15	CASSLTPGQNTEAFF	TGTGCCAGCAGCTTAACGCCGGGCCAGAACACTGAAGCTTTCTTT
TRBV7-9	-	TRBJ2-5	-	16	CASSFLEDRRGETQYF	TGTGCCAGCAGCTTCCTCGAAGACAGGCGCGGGGAGACCCAGTACTTC
TRBV13	many	TRBJ2-5	-	14	CASSLRDYQETQYF	TGTGCCAGCAGCCTCCGGGACTACCAAGAGACCCAGTACTTC
TRBV30	few	TRBJ2-7	-	12	CAWRRTVYEQYF	TGTGCCTGGAGGCGGACAGTCTACGAGCAGTACTTC
TRBV20-1	many	TRBJ2-7	-	15	CSARLPRVNSYEQYF	TGCAGTGCTAGACTCCCCCGAGTTAACTCCTACGAGCAGTACTTC
TRBV6-1	-	TRBJ2-2	-	15	CASSDERQNTGELFF	TGTGCCAGCAGTGATGAGAGGCAAAACACCGGGGAGCTGTTTTTT
TRBV15	many	TRBJ2-1	TRBD2	17	CATSRGLAASSYNEQFF	TGTGCCACCAGCAGAGGGCTAGCGGCCAGCTCCTACAATGAGCAGTTCTTC
TRBV18	-	TRBJ2-2	-	13	CASSPLGSGELFF	TGTGCCAGCTCACCACTGGGCTCCGGGGAGCTGTTTTTT
TRBV29-1	many	TRBJ2-3	TRBD2	13	CSVEPAGGDTQYF	TGCAGCGTTGAACCAGCGGGAGGAGATACGCAGTATTTT
TRBV6-2/TRBV6-3	many	TRBJ1-1	TRBD1	15	CASTPQGAGNTEAFF	TGTGCCAGCACCCCCCAGGGGGCAGGGAACACTGAAGCTTTCTTT
TRBV2	many	TRBJ2-7	TRBD2	14	CASRLGGGRPEEYF	TGTGCCAGCCGCCTGGGAGGCGGGAGGCCCGAGGAGTACTTC
TRBV12-3/TRBV12-4	-	TRBJ2-7	-	13	CASSSYRVREQYF	TGTGCCAGCAGTTCCTACAGGGTTAGAGAGCAGTACTTC
TRBV7-8	many	TRBJ1-1	-	12	CASSNGHLGAFF	TGTGCCAGCAGCAATGGACATCTTGGAGCTTTCTTT
TRBV7-2	many	TRBJ1-2	TRBD1	14	CASRGQGANYGYTF	TGTGCCAGCAGAGGACAGGGGGCTAACTATGGCTACACCTTC
TRBV12-3/TRBV12-4	many	TRBJ1-5	-	13	CASSLGWGQPQHF	TGTGCCAGCAGTTTAGGTTGGGGACAGCCCCAGCATTTT
TRBV11-2	many	TRBJ2-7	TRBD2	18	CASSRVLAGPLSSYEQYF	TGTGCCAGCAGCCGAGTACTAGCGGGTCCCCTCAGCTCCTACGAGCAGTACTTC
TRBV28	many	TRBJ2-7	TRBD1	14	CASSSPGQGYEQYF	TGTGCCAGCAGTTCTCCAGGACAGGGCTACGAGCAGTACTTC
TRBV2	many	TRBJ2-7	TRBD2	15	CASHPRLAGAREQYF	TGTGCCAGCCACCCAAGACTAGCGGGAGCGCGGGAGCAGTACTTC
TRBV7-8	-	TRBJ2-5	-	17	CASSRRGTSRGEETQYF	TGTGCCAGCAGCCGCCGCGGAACTAGCAGGGGCGAAGAGACCCAGTACTTC
TRBV7-3	many	TRBJ2-2	-	14	CASSFGSWTGELFF	TGTGCCAGCAGCTTTGGGAGCTGGACCGGGGAGCTGTTTTTT
TRBV24-1	-	TRBJ1-2	TRBD1	15	CATSDRTGHNYGYTF	TGTGCCACCAGTGACAGGACAGGTCACAACTATGGCTACACCTTC
TRBV20-1	many	TRBJ2-7	TRBD2	16	CSARESTGTSEYEQYF	TGCAGTGCTAGAGAAAGCACCGGGACTAGCGAGTACGAGCAGTACTTC
TRBV12-3/TRBV12-4	-	TRBJ1-5	-	15	CASSPHDPGYQPQHF	TGTGCCAGCAGTCCTCATGACCCGGGGTACCAGCCCCAGCATTTT
TRBV6-5	many	TRBJ2-5	TRBD2	18	CASSRLAGGGYLVETQYF	TGTGCCAGCAGCAGACTAGCGGGAGGTGGTTATTTAGTGGAGACCCAGTACTTC
TRBV12-3/TRBV12-4	many	TRBJ1-6	-	17	CASSQTLTGRMNSPLHF	TGTGCCAGCAGTCAGACCCTCACAGGGAGGATGAATTCACCCCTCCACTTT
TRBV12-3/TRBV12-4	many	TRBJ2-7	-	14	CASSRGLGVREQYF	TGTGCCAGCAGCCGGGGCCTGGGGGTTCGCGAGCAGTACTTC
TRBV5-1	few	TRBJ1-1	-	18	CASSFPLQQNRGVGEAFF	TGCGCCAGCAGCTTCCCATTACAACAGAATCGGGGCGTGGGTGAAGCTTTCTTT
TRBV28	-	TRBJ1-1	-	16	CASSSGTPDKYTEAFF	TGTGCCAGCAGTTCCGGGACGCCAGATAAGTACACTGAAGCTTTCTTT
TRBV20-1	-	TRBJ2-7	-	14	CSARRPTPMHEQYF	TGCAGTGCTAGAAGACCGACTCCTATGCACGAGCAGTACTTC
TRBV12-3/TRBV12-4	many	TRBJ1-2	-	12	CASTITGIGYTF	TGTGCCAGCACCATAACAGGGATTGGCTACACCTTC
TRBV19	few	TRBJ1-5	-	15	CASSQTGLGNQPQHF	TGTGCCAGTAGCCAAACGGGACTTGGGAATCAGCCCCAGCATTTT
TRBV6-2/TRBV6-3	many	TRBJ2-7	-	12	CASSADSYEQYF	TGTGCCAGCAGCGCTGACAGCTACGAGCAGTACTTC
TRBV10-3	many	TRBJ1-2	-	14	CAISDPAGDYGYTF	TGTGCCATCAGTGACCCCGCAGGGGACTATGGCTACACCTTC
TRBV10-1	many	TRBJ1-2	-	13	CASSEVGGYGYTF	TGCGCCAGCAGTGAAGTAGGAGGGTATGGCTACACCTTC
TRBV30	-	TRBJ1-2	-	13	CAWGLGVSDGYTF	TGTGCCTGGGGCCTGGGGGTTAGCGATGGCTACACCTTC
TRBV30	many	TRBJ1-2	TRBD1	13	CAFWTGIYYGYTF	TGTGCCTTTTGGACAGGGATCTACTATGGCTACACCTTC
TRBV20-1	many	TRBJ2-7	-	13	CSARGDFSYEQYF	TGCAGTGCTAGGGGGGACTTCTCCTACGAGCAGTACTTC
TRBV6-5	many	TRBJ2-5	TRBD2	15	CASSYLAGVGETQYF	TGTGCCAGCAGTTACCTAGCGGGAGTAGGAGAGACCCAGTACTTC
TRBV6-5	few	TRBJ2-2	-	14	CASSYGGNTGELFF	TGTGCCAGCAGTTATGGGGGGAACACCGGGGAGCTGTTTTTT
TRBV5-4	-	TRBJ1-1	-	12	CASSLLGNKACF	TGTGCCAGCAGCTTATTGGGAAATAAAGCTTGCTTT
TRBV5-1	few	TRBJ2-7	-	16	CASSLALGGSPGEQYF	TGCGCCAGCAGCTTGGCCTTGGGAGGCTCTCCGGGGGAGCAGTACTTC
TRBV20-1	-	TRBJ2-5	TRBD2	13	CSARRAGEGTQYF	TGCAGTGCTAGGCGGGCGGGAGAAGGGACCCAGTACTTC
TRBV28	few	TRBJ1-5	-	14	CASSLPQFNQPQHF	TGTGCCAGCAGTTTACCACAGTTCAATCAGCCCCAGCATTTT
TRBV6-5	few	TRBJ2-2	TRBD1	15	CASSFAGTATGELCF	TGTGCCAGCAGTTTCGCTGGGACAGCCACCGGGGAGCTGTGTTTT